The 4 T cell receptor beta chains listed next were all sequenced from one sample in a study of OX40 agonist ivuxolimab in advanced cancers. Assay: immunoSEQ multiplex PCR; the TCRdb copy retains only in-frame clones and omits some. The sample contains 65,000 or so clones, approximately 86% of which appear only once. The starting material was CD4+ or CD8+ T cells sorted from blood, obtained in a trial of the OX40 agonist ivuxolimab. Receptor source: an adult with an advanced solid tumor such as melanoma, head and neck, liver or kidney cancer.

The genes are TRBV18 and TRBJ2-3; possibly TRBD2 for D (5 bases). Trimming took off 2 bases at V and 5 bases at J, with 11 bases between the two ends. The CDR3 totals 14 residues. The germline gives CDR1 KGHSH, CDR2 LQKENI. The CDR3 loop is CASSPRPGIDTQYF. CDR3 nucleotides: TGTGCCAGCTCACCAAGGCCGGGGATAGATACGCAGTATTTT.

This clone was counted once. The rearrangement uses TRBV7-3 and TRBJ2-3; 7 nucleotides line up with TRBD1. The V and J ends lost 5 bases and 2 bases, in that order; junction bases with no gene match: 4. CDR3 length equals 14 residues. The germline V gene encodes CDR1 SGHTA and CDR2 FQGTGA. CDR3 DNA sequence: TGTGCCAGCAGCCGGACAGGCCTCACAGATACGCAGTATTTT. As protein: CASSRTGLTDTQYF.

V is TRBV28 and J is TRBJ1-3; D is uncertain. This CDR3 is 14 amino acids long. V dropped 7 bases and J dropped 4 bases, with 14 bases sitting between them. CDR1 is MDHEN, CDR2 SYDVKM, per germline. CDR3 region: CASISRVDGNTIYF. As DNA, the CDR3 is TGTGCCAGCATCTCGAGGGTGGACGGAAACACCATATATTTT.

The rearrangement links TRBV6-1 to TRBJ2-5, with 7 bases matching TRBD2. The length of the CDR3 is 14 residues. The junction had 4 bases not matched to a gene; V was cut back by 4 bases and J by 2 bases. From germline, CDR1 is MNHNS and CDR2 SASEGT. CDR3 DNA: TGTGCCAGCAGTGCTTCGGGGGGACAAGAGACCCAGTACTTC. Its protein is CASSASGGQETQYF.